The sequence of this T cell receptor (beta chain) was determined in a study of blood T cells in healthy people across ages. This clonotype turned up a few times. Its antigen is currently unknown. Collection of 7.5 to 10 milliliters of peripheral blood was performed for each donor. The total RNA that was extracted per sample amounted to at least 5 micrograms. The authors ran a second PCR of 7 to 11 cycles using a sample-barcoded 5' primer and a J-beta primer mix. TCRdb redid the calling of the 5' RACE reads with MiXCR, one entry per CDR3 protein. The sample carries under 1,000,000 distinct CDR3 sequences, around 34% recorded once. The CDR3 loop spans 17 amino acids. Germline assignment: CDR1 LGHNA and CDR2 YNFKEQ. V lost 10 bases, J lost 5 bases, and 27 bases lay in between. Findings of the study overall: Long-lived donors exceeded aged donors in naive CD4+ cells and diversity. Estimates of diversity drawn from one million T cells were considered underestimates.

This clonotype originated in a man younger than 35 in good health. The sample comprised blood. The V gene is TRBV4-2, the J gene TRBJ2-1, with D perhaps matching TRBD2 (7 bases). CDR3 coding DNA: TGTGCCACTTCCGGATCCCTGGGGGGGCCACAAAACAATGAGCAGTTCTTC. Amino acid sequence: CATSGSLGGPQNNEQFF.